This TCR beta chain is drawn from a study of regulatory T cells in long-lasting Graves disease. Combining iRepertoire HTBI primers with Arm-PCR of CDR3 regions, the authors built TCR beta libraries. TCRdb redid the calling of the multiplex PCR reads with MiXCR, one entry per CDR3 protein. Of 300,000 to 350,000 distinct CDR3 sequences in the sample, around 20% are singletons; the top ten hold 25% to 30%. This clonotype came up a few times. Sample time point: persistent/refractory GD, antithyroid drugs over 5 years with positive TRAb. RNA from PBMCs was the source of the TCR library. V dropped 2 bases and J dropped 5 bases, with 9 bases sitting between them. CDR3 size: 13 residues. The germline V gene has CDR1 MNHEY and CDR2 SVGEGT.

The sample consisted of peripheral blood mononuclear cells (PBMCs), taken when the disease was refractory, from a patient treated with antithyroid drugs. This chain uses TRBV6-2 or TRBV6-3 with TRBJ2-5; maybe TRBD2 (5 bases). This TCR derives from a female donor with Graves disease. Written as DNA, the CDR3 is TGTGCCAGCAGTTACAGACCGGGGGAGACCCAGTACTTC. This codes for CASSYRPGETQYF.